A single sample gave rise to the 21 T cell receptor beta chains below, sequenced in a study of T cell repertoires in cytomegalovirus infection. TCRdb reprocessed the reads with MiXCR, giving one entry per CDR3 protein. The data show 150,000 or so distinct CDR3 sequences, with about 6.5% seen just once and more than 15% held by the top ten. Material for sequencing was PBMCs. These TCRs come from a human donor in good health (CMV status not recorded). Some clones in this sample may be carry-over from other donors' samples.

The chain links TRBV2 to TRBJ1-2; D perhaps matches TRBD1 (5 bases). Germline-derived CDR1 and CDR2 are SNHLY and FYNNEI. This CDR3 is built from 14 residues. V lost 3 bases and J lost 3, with 11 bases in between. CDR3 coding DNA: TGTGCCAGCAGTGATAAGAGAGGGGACTATGGCTACACCTTC. Translation gives CASSDKRGDYGYTF.

This clonotype was counted ten times or more. The rearrangement joins TRBV7-2 to TRBJ2-5; possible D gene TRBD2, 7 bases. The CDR3 runs to 15 residues. V lost 0 bases, J lost 5 bases, and 13 bases lay in between. The germline gives CDR1 SGHTA, CDR2 FQGNSA. CDR3 DNA: TGTGCCAGCAGCTTAGCGGGGGGGCCTCGGGAGACCCAGTACTTC. Amino acids: CASSLAGGPRETQYF.

At least ten counts were recorded for this clonotype. V is TRBV7-2 and J is TRBJ2-5; TRBD2 matches at 9 bases. Germline CDR1 and CDR2: SGHTA and FQGNSA. Germline trimming cut 5 bases from V and 5 bases from J; bases unmatched to any gene: 3. The CDR3 is 13 residues long. The CDR3 spells CASSRSGGETQYF. The CDR3 DNA is TGTGCCAGCAGCCGGAGCGGGGGGGAGACCCAGTACTTC.

This clonotype has only a few counts. The chain employs TRBV29-1 and TRBJ2-1; 9 nucleotides match TRBD2. This CDR3 contains 13 residues. V was clipped by 6 bases and J by 3 bases; unmatched bases: 3. Germline CDR1 is SQVTM and CDR2 is ANQGSEA. The CDR3 here is CSVSGGHYNEQFF. The CDR3 region has the DNA TGCAGCGTAAGCGGGGGGCACTACAATGAGCAGTTCTTC.

The chain employs TRBV20-1 and TRBJ2-1; TRBD2 agrees at 13 bases. The CDR3 contains 16 residues. V gave up 6 bases and J gave up 4 bases; unmatched junction bases: 9. The V gene's germline CDR1 is DFQATT and CDR2 SNEGSKA (reference sequence). CDR3 in amino acids: CSAQEPTSGGYNEQFF. The CDR3 DNA sequence: TGCAGTGCCCAAGAGCCGACTAGCGGGGGGTACAATGAGCAGTTCTTC.

This clonotype was counted many times. V and J are TRBV5-6 and TRBJ2-2; D gene uncertain. The CDR3 covers 14 residues. From germline, CDR1 is SGHDT and CDR2 YYEEEE. V gave up 4 bases and J gave up 5 bases, with 12 bases separating them. CDR3 nucleotide sequence: TGTGCCAGCAGCCTGGTGCAGAGGACCGGGGAGCTGTTTTTT. This gives the protein CASSLVQRTGELFF.

This clonotype was seen only a few times. The chain combines TRBV12-3 or TRBV12-4 with TRBJ2-5; D is uncertain. The CDR3 extends over 13 amino acids. V was clipped by 3 bases and J by 5 bases, with 10 bases between them. The CDR3 DNA reads TGTGCCAGCAGTTTTTTATCAGCGGAGACCCAGTACTTC. Residues: CASSFLSAETQYF.

This clonotype was counted once. The rearrangement links TRBV20-1 to TRBJ1-5; D uncertain. The CDR3 runs 13 residues. Germline V lookup: CDR1 DFQATT, CDR2 SNEGSKA (reference sequence). V lost 4 bases, J lost 1 base, and 8 bases lay in between. The CDR3 DNA sequence: TGCAGTGCTATCGGACGGAGCAATCAGCCCCAGCATTTT. Its protein is CSAIGRSNQPQHF.

This clonotype has more than one count but fewer than ten. The gene calls are TRBV28 and TRBJ1-1; no firm D call. V was clipped by 2 bases and J by 7 bases, with 23 bases between them. Germline V gene sequence: CDR1 MDHEN, CDR2 SYDVKM. CDR3 size: 17 residues. The CDR3 sequence: CASSLAGSTLLNGEAFF. The CDR3 coding sequence is TGTGCCAGCAGTTTAGCGGGCAGCACCCTTCTAAACGGTGAAGCTTTCTTT.

This clonotype was counted ten times or more. The gene calls are TRBV7-6 and TRBJ2-7; 7 bases map to TRBD1. CDR1 is SGHVS and CDR2 is FNYEAQ in the germline V gene. V shed 0 bases and J 5 bases; nucleotides not matched to a gene: 7. The CDR3 loop spans 15 amino acids. The CDR3 DNA sequence: TGTGCCAGCAGCTTAGCACAGGGGTGGTTGGACGAGCAGTACTTC. Translating it yields CASSLAQGWLDEQYF.

This clonotype was seen a few times. This rearrangement joins TRBV18 to TRBJ2-7, with 10 bases aligning to TRBD1. The germline CDR1 and CDR2 sequences are KGHSH and LQKENI. The CDR3 sequence is 14 residues long. The V gene end was trimmed by 3 bases and the J gene end by 5 bases; junction bases not matched to a gene: 4. CDR3 bases: TGTGCCAGCTCACCCCGGGACAGGGGAAACGAGCAGTACTTC. Amino acid sequence: CASSPRDRGNEQYF.

V gene TRBV10-3 combines with J gene TRBJ1-1; perhaps TRBD1 as D (6 bases). Germline V gene lookup returns CDR1 ENHRY and CDR2 SYGVKD. V lost 4 bases and J lost 2, with 11 bases in between. CDR3 length equals 14 residues. CDR3 sequence (DNA): TGTGCCATCAGTGGGGGGCAGGGAAACACTGAAGCTTTCTTT. Translation gives CAISGGQGNTEAFF.

This clonotype was counted a single time. With a much larger clone just one base away, this may be a read error. The V gene is TRBV6-6, the J gene TRBJ2-2; D uncertain. The CDR3 runs to 13 residues. Germline CDR1 reads MNHNY; CDR2 reads SVGAGI (reference sequence). The CDR3 region is CASSRRNTVELFF. The CDR3 DNA reads as TGTGCCAGCAGTAGACGAAACACCGTGGAGCTGTTTTTT.

This clonotype has at least ten counts. The genes are TRBV7-2 and TRBJ2-7, with D uncertain. The CDR3 consists of 13 residues. V was shortened by 5 bases and J by 3 bases, with 11 bases between the two germline ends. Germline V gene sequence: CDR1 SGHTA, CDR2 FQGNSA. CDR3 in DNA: TGTGCCAGCAGCCCCCCTACTGTCTACGAGCAGTACTTC. Its translation: CASSPPTVYEQYF. Filled out from reference TRBV7-2 and TRBJ2-7, the complete variable domain reads GAGVSQSPSNKVTEKGKDVELRCDPISGHTALYWYRQSLGQGLEFLIYFQGNSAPDKSGLPSDRFSAERTGGSVSTLTIQRTQQEDSAVYLCASSPPTVYEQYFGPGTRLTVT.

This clonotype appeared a few times. The chain joins TRBV2 to TRBJ1-6, with 12 nucleotides matching TRBD1. J gave up 7 bases and V 8 bases, and 9 bases lay outside the gene matches. CDR1 is SNHLY and CDR2 is FYNNEI in the germline V gene. The CDR3 is 16 residues long. Written as DNA, the CDR3 is TGTGCCAGCGGCCCCCGGGACAGGGGGCAAAATTCACCCCTCCACTTT. This encodes CASGPRDRGQNSPLHF.

V and J are TRBV20-1 and TRBJ1-1; a possible D gene is TRBD1 (6 bases). Trimming stripped 6 bases from V and 5 bases from J, with 19 bases between. The length of the CDR3 is 14 residues. The germline V gene encodes CDR1 DFQATT and CDR2 SNEGSKA (reference sequence). DNA for the CDR3: TGCAGTGCACCCCGTACAGGGTTTAATACTGAAGCTTTCTTT. The encoded protein is CSAPRTGFNTEAFF.

This clonotype was detected many times. The chain uses TRBV28 and TRBJ1-5, with no clear D. The CDR3 runs to 16 residues. Trimming removed 5 bases at V and 9 bases at J, with 23 bases between. CDR1 is MDHEN, CDR2 SYDVKM, per germline. The CDR3 nucleotides are TGTGCCAGCAGTCTTCAGCGCCAGGTGCCCTTGAGGCCCCAGCATTTT. Translating it yields CASSLQRQVPLRPQHF.

This clonotype was recorded many times. The V and J genes are TRBV20-1 and TRBJ2-7; 9 nucleotides agree with TRBD1. The CDR3 is made up of 14 amino acids. The V segment lost 2 bases and the J segment 0 bases; nucleotides outside the gene matches: 2. Germline CDR1 DFQATT, CDR2 SNEGSKA (reference sequence). CDR3 DNA: TGCAGTGCTAGAAGGGACAGGGTCTCCTACGAGCAGTACTTC. Residues: CSARRDRVSYEQYF.

This clonotype was observed many times. The J gene is TRBJ2-3, the V gene TRBV7-2, with 8 bases matching TRBD2. The germline gives CDR1 SGHTA, CDR2 FQGNSA. J was trimmed by 1 base and V by 4 bases; bases with no gene match: 7. The CDR3 contains 16 residues. CDR3 coding DNA: TGTGCCAGCAGCTCCCGAGGGCGGGGGGGCACAGATACGCAGTATTTT. Translating it yields CASSSRGRGGTDTQYF.

This clonotype was counted many times. The chain carries TRBV5-1 and TRBJ1-1; D not certain. Trimming pared 1 base from V and 1 base from J, leaving 8 bases between. In germline, CDR1 is SGHRS, CDR2 YFSETQ. The CDR3 covers 14 residues. The CDR3 nucleotides read TGCGCCAGCAGCTTGAGCGGAGGGAACACTGAAGCTTTCTTT. Translated: CASSLSGGNTEAFF. The variable domain in full, completed from reference TRBV5-1 and TRBJ1-1, reads KAGVTQTPRYLIKTRGQQVTLSCSPISGHRSVSWYQQTPGQGLQFLFEYFSETQRNKGNFPGRFSGRQFSNSRSEMNVSTLELGDSALYLCASSLSGGNTEAFFGQGTRLTVV.

This clonotype has ten or more counts. The gene calls are TRBV12-3 or TRBV12-4 and TRBJ2-3; D gene unclear. V lost 3 bases and J 3 bases, leaving 4 bases between the germline ends. The CDR3 extends over 12 amino acids. The DNA for the CDR3 is TGTGCCAGCAGTTTCCTGACAGATACGCAGTATTTT. As protein: CASSFLTDTQYF.